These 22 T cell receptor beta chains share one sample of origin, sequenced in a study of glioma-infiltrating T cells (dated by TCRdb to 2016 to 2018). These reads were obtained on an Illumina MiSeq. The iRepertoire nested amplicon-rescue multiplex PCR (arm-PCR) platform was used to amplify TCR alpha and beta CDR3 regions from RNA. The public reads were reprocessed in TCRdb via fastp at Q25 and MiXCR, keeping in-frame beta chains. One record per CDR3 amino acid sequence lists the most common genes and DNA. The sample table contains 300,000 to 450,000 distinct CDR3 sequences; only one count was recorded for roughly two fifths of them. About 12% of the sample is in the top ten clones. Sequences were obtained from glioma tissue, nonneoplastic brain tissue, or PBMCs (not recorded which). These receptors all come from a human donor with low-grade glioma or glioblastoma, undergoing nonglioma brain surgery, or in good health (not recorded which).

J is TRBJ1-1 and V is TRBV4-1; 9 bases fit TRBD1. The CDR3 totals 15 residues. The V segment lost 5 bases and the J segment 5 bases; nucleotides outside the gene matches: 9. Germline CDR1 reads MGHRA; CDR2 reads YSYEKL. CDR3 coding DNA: TGCGCCAGCAGCAGGATGACAGGGGGGAGGACTGAAGCTTTCTTT. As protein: CASSRMTGGRTEAFF.

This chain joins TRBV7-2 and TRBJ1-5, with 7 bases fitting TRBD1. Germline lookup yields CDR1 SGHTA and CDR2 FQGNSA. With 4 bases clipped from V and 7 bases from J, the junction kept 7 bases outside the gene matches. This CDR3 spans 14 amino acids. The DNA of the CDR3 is TGTGCCAGCAGCTCCAAGACAGGGATCCAGCCCCAGCATTTT. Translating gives CASSSKTGIQPQHF.

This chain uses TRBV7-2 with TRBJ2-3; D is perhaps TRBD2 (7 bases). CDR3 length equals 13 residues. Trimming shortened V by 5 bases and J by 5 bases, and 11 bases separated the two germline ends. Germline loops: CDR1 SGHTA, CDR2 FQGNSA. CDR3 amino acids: CASSPRGGDTQYF. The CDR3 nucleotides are TGTGCCAGCAGCCCTAGGGGGGGAGATACGCAGTATTTT.

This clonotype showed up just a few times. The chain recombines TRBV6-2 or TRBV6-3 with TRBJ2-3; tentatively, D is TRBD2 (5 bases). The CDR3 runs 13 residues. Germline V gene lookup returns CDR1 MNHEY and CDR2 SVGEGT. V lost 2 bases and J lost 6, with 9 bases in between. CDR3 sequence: CASSYREGDTQYF. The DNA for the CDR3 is TGTGCCAGCAGTTACCGAGAGGGTGATACGCAGTATTTT.

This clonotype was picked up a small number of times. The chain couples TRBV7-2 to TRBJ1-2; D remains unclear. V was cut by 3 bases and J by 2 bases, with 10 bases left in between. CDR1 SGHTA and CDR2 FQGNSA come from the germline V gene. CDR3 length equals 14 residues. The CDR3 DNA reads TGTGCCAGCAGCTTCGGTCGACTGAACTATGGCTACACCTTC. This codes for CASSFGRLNYGYTF.

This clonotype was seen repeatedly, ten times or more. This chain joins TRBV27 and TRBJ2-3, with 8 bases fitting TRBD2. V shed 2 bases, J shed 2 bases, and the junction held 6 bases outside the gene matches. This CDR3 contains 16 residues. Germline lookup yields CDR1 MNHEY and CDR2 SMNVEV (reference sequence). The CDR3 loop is CASSLGVLADTDTQYF. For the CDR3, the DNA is TGTGCCAGCAGTTTAGGGGTACTAGCGGACACAGATACGCAGTATTTT.

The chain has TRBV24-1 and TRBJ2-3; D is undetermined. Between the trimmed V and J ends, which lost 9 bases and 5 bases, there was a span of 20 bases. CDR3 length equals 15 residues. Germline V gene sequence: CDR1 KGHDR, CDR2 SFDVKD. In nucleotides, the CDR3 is TGTGCCACCGCCTTCAACGGTAACAGTGGAGATACGCAGTATTTT. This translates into CATAFNGNSGDTQYF.

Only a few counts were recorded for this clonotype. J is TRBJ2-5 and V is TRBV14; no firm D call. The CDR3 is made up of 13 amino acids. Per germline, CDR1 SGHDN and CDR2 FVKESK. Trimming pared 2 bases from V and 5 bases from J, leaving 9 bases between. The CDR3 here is CASSQKKEETQYF. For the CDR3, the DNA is TGTGCCAGCAGCCAAAAGAAGGAGGAGACCCAGTACTTC.

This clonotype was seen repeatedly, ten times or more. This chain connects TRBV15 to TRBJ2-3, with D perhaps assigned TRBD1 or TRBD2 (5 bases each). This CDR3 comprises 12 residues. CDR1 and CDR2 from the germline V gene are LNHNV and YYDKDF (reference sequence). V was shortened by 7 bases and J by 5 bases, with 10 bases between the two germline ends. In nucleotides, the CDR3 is TGTGCCACCAAACAGGCGGGAGATACGCAGTATTTT. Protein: CATKQAGDTQYF.

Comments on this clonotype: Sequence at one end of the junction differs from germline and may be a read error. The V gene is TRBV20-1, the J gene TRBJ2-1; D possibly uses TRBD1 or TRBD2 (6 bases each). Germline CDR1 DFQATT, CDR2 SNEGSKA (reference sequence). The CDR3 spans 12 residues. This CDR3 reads CSAKDPGAEQFF. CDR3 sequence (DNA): TGTAGTGCTAAAGATCCGGGGGCTGAGCAGTTCTTC.

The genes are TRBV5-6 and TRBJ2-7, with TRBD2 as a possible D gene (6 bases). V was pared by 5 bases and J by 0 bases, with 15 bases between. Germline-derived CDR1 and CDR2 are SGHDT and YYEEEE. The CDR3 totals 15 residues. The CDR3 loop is CASSFRDFSSYEQYF. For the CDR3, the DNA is TGTGCCAGCAGTTTCCGGGACTTTAGCTCCTACGAGCAGTACTTC.

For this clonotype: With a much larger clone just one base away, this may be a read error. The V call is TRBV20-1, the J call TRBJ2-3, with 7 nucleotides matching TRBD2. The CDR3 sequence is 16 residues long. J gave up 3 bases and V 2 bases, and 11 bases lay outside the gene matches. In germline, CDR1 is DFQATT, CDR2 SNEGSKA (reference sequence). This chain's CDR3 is CSARYRVRELTDTQYF. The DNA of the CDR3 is TGCAGTGCTAGATATCGCGTGCGGGAGCTGACAGATACGCAGTATTTT.

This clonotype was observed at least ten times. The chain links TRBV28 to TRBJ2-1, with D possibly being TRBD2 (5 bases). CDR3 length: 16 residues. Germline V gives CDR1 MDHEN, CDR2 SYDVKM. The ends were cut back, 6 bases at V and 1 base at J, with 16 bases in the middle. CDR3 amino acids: CASSQNRGLSYNEQFF. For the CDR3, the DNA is TGTGCCAGCAGCCAAAATCGCGGGCTTTCCTACAATGAGCAGTTCTTC.

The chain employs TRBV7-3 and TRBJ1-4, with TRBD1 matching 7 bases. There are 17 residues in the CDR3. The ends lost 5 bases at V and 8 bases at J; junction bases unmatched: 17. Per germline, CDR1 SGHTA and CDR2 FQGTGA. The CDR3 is CASSQGSDRAGGEKLFF. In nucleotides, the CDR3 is TGTGCCAGCAGCCAAGGAAGCGACAGGGCTGGTGGGGAAAAACTGTTTTTT.

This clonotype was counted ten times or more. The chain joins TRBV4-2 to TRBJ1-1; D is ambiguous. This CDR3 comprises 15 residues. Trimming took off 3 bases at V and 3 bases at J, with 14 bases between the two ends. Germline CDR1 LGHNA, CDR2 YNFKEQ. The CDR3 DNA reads TGTGCCAGCAGCCATGAACTGGACGGCTACACTGAAGCTTTCTTT. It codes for CASSHELDGYTEAFF.

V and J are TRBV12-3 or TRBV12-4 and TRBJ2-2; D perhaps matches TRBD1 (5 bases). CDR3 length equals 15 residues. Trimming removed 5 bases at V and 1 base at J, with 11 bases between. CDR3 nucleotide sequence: TGTGCCAGCAGTCTGGGGCCACTGAACACCGGGGAGCTGTTTTTT. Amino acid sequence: CASSLGPLNTGELFF.

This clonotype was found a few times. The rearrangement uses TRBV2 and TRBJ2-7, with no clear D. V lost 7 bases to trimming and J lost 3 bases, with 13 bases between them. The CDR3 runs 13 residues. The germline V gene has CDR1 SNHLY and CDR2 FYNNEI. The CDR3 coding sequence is TGTGCCAGCAACGCTGAAAATTACTACGAGCAGTACTTC. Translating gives CASNAENYYEQYF.

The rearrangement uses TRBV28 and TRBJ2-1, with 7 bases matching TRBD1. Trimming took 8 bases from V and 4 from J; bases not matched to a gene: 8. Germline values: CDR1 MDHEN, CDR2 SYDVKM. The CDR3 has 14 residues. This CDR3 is CASGRQGQYNEQFF. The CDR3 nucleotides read TGTGCCAGCGGAAGACAGGGACAGTACAATGAGCAGTTCTTC.

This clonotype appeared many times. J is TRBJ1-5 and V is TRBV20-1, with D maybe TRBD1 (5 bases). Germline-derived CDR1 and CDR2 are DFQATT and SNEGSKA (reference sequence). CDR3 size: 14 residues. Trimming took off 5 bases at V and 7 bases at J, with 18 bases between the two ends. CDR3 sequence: CSARRDSGVQPQHF. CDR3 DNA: TGCAGTGCTCGGCGGGACTCCGGGGTGCAGCCCCAGCATTTT.

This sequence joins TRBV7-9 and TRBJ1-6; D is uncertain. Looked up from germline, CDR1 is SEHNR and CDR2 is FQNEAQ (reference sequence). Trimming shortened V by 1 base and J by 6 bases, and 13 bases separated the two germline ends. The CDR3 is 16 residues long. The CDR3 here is CASSLEVGSVNSPLHF. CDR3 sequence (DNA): TGTGCCAGCAGCTTAGAGGTGGGGTCAGTTAATTCACCCCTCCACTTT.

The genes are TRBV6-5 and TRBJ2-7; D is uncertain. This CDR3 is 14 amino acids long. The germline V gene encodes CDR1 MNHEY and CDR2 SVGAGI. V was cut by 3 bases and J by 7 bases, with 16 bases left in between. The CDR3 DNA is TGTGCCAGCAGTTATGGTTACCCCGGTAGGGAGCAGTACTTC. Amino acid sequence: CASSYGYPGREQYF.

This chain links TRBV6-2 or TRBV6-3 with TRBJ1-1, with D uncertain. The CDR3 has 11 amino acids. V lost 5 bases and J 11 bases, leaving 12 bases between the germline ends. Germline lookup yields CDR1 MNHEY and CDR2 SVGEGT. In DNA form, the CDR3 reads TGTGCCAGCAGTGGACGGCTTGAGGCTTTCTTT. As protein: CASSGRLEAFF.